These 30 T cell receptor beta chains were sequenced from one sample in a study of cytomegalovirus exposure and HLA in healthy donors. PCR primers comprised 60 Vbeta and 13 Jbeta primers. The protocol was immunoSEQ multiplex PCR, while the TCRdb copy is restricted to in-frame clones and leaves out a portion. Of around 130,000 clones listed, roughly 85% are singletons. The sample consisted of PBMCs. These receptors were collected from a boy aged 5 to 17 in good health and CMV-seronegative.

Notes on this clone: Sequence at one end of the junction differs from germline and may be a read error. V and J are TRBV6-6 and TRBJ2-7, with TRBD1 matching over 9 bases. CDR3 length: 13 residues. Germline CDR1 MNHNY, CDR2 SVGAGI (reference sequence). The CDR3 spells CANSYTGGGEQYF. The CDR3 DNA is TGTGCCAACAGTTATACAGGGGGCGGCGAGCAGTACTTC.

CDR3 loop: CASKSREENTEAFF. The CDR3, as DNA: TGTGCCAGTAAAAGTCGGGAAGAGAACACTGAAGCTTTCTTT. The J gene is TRBJ1-1, the V gene TRBV19; D is unresolved. The V end lost 7 bases, the J end lost 1 base, and 13 bases lay between the germline ends. Germline CDR1 is LNHDA and CDR2 is SQIVND (reference sequence). This CDR3 comprises 14 residues.

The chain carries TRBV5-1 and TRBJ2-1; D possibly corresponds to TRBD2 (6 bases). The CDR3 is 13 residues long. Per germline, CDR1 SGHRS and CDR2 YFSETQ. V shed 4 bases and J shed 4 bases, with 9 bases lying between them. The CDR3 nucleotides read TGCGCCAGCAGCCCGGGACTGTACAATGAGCAGTTCTTC. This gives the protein CASSPGLYNEQFF.

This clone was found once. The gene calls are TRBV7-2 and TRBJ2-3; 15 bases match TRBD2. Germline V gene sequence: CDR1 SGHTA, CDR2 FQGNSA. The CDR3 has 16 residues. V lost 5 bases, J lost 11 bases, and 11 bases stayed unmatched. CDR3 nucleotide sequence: TGTGCCAGCAGCCCGGATTCCCCGGGACTAGCGGGAGGGCAGTATTTT. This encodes CASSPDSPGLAGGQYF.

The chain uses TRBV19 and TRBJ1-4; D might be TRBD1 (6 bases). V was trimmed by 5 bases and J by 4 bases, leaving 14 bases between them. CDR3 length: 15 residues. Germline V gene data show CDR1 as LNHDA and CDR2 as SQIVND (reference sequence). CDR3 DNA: TGTGCCAGTAGTCGTAACGGACAGCTTAATGAAAAACTGTTTTTT. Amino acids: CASSRNGQLNEKLFF.

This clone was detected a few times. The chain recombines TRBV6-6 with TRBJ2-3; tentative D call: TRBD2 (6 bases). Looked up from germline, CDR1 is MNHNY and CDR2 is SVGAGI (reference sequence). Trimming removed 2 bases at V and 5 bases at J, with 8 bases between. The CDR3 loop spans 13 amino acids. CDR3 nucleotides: TGTGCCAGCAGTTACGGAGCGGGAGATACGCAGTATTTT. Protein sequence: CASSYGAGDTQYF.

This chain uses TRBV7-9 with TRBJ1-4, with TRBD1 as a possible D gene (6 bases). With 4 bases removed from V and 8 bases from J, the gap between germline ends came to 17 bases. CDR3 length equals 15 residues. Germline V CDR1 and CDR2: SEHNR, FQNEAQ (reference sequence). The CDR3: CASSSPRGGREKLFF. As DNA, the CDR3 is TGTGCCAGCAGCTCCCCTCGGGGGGGCAGGGAAAAACTGTTTTTT.

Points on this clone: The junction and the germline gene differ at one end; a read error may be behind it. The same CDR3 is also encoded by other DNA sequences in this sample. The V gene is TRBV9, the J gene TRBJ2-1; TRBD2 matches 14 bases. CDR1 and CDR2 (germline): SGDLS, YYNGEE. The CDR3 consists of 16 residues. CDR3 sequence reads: CASSVGGLAGENEQFF. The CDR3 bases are TGTGCCAGCAGTGTAGGGGGACTAGCGGGAGAGAATGAGCAGTTCTTC.

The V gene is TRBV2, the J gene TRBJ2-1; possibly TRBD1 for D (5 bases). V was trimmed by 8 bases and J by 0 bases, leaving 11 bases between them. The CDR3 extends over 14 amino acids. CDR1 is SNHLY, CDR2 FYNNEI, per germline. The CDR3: CASQTAPSYNEQFF. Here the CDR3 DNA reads TGTGCCAGCCAGACAGCCCCCTCCTACAATGAGCAGTTCTTC. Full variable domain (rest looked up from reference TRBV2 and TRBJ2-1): EPEVTQTPSHQVTQMGQEVILRCVPISNHLYFYWYRQILGQKVEFLVSFYNNEISEKSEIFDDQFSVERPDGSNFTLKIRSTKLEDSAMYFCASQTAPSYNEQFFGPGTRLTVL.

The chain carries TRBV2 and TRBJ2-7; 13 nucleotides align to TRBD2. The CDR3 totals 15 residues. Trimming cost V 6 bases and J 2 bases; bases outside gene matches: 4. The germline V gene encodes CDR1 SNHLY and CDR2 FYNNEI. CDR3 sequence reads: CASRTGLAGAYEQYF. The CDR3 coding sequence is TGTGCCAGCAGGACCGGACTAGCGGGGGCCTACGAGCAGTACTTC.

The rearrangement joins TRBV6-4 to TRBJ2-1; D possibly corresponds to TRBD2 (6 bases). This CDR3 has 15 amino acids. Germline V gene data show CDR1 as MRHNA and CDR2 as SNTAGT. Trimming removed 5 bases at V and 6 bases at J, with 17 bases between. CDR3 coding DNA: TGTGCCAGCAGTTTGACGGGCGCGGGATCCAATGAGCAGTTCTTC. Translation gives CASSLTGAGSNEQFF.

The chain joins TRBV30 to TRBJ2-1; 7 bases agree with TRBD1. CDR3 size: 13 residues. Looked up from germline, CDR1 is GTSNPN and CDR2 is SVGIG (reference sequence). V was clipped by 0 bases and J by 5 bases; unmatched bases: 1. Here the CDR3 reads CAWSVGTDNEQFF. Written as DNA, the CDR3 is TGTGCCTGGAGTGTAGGGACAGACAATGAGCAGTTCTTC.

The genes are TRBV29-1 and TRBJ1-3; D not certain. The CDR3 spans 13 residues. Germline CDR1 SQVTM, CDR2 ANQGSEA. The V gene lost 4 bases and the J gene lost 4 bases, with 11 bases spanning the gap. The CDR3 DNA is TGCAGCGTTGCGGGGTTCACCGGAAACACCATATATTTT. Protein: CSVAGFTGNTIYF.

CDR3 in amino acids: CASSLEGGAMQYF. CDR3 in DNA: TGCGCCAGCAGCTTGGAGGGCGGGGCAATGCAGTACTTC. J is TRBJ2-7 and V is TRBV5-1, with D perhaps matching TRBD2 (6 bases). With 0 bases removed from V and 9 bases from J, the gap between germline ends came to 13 bases. This CDR3 region has 13 residues. Germline lookup yields CDR1 SGHRS and CDR2 YFSETQ.

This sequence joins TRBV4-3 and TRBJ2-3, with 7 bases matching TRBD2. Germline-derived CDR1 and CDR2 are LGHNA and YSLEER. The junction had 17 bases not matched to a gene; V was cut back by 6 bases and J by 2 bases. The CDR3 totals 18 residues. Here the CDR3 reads CASSQSLRASGSTDTQYF. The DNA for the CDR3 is TGCGCCAGCAGTCAAAGTTTAAGGGCTAGCGGATCCACAGATACGCAGTATTTT.

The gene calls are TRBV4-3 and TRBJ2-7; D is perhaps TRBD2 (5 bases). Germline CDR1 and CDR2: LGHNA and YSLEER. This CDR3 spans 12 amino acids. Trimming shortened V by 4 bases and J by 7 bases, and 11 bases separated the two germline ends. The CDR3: CASSPRTGEQYF. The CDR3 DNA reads TGCGCCAGCAGCCCGCGGACTGGTGAGCAGTACTTC.

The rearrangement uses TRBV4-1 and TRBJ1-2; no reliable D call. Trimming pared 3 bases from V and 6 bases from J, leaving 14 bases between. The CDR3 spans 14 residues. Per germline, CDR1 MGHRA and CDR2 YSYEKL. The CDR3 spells CASSHISPRDGYTF. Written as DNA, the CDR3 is TGCGCCAGCAGCCATATATCCCCGCGGGATGGCTACACCTTC.

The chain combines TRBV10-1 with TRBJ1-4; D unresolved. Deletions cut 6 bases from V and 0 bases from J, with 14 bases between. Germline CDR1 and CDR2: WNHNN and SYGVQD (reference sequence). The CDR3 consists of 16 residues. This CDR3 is CASSPRKLATNEKLFF. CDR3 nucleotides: TGCGCCAGCAGCCCCCGTAAGCTGGCAACTAATGAAAAACTGTTTTTT.

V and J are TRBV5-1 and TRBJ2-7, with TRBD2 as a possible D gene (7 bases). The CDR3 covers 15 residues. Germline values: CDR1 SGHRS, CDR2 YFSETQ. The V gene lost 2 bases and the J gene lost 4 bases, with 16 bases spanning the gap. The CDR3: CASSFEAGHRYEQYF. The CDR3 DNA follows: TGCGCCAGCAGCTTCGAAGCGGGACATAGATACGAGCAGTACTTC. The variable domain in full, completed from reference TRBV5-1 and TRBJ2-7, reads KAGVTQTPRYLIKTRGQQVTLSCSPISGHRSVSWYQQTPGQGLQFLFEYFSETQRNKGNFPGRFSGRQFSNSRSEMNVSTLELGDSALYLCASSFEAGHRYEQYFGPGTRLTVT.

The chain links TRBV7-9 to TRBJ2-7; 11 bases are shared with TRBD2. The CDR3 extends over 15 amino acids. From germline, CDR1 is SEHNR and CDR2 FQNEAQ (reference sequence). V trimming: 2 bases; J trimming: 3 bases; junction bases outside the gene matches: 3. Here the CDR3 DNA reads TGTGCCAGCAGCTTAACTACTAGCGGGGGCTACGAGCAGTACTTC. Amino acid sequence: CASSLTTSGGYEQYF.

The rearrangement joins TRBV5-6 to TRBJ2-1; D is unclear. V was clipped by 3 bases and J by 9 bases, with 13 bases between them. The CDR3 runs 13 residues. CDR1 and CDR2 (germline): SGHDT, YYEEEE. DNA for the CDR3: TGTGCCAGCAGCTCCACTCTAGATCTTGAGCAGTTCTTC. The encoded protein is CASSSTLDLEQFF.

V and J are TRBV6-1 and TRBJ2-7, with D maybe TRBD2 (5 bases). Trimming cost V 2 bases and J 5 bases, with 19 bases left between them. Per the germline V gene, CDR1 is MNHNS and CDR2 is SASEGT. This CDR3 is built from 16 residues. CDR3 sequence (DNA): TGTGCCAGCAGTGAATCGGAGGCGATTCGGCCCCACGAGCAGTACTTC. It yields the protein CASSESEAIRPHEQYF.

This CDR3 reads CASSQVVGEQYF. CDR3 nucleotides: TGCGCCAGCAGCCAAGTCGTCGGCGAGCAGTACTTC. This sequence joins TRBV4-1 and TRBJ2-7; D is uncertain. Between the trimmed V and J ends, which lost 1 base and 6 bases, there was a span of 7 bases. The V gene's germline CDR1 is MGHRA and CDR2 YSYEKL. The CDR3 runs to 12 residues.

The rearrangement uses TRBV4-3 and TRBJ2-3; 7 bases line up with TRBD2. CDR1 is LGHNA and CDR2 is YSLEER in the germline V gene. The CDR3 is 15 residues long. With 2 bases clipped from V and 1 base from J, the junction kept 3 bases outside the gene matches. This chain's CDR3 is CASSQMAGGTDTQYF. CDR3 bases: TGCGCCAGCAGCCAAATGGCGGGAGGCACAGATACGCAGTATTTT.

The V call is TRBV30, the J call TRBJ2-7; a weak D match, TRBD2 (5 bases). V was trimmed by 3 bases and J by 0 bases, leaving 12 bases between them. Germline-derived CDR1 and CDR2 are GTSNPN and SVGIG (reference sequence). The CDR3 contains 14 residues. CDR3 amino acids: CAWSYGLGSYEQYF. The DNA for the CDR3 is TGTGCCTGGAGCTATGGACTTGGCTCCTACGAGCAGTACTTC.

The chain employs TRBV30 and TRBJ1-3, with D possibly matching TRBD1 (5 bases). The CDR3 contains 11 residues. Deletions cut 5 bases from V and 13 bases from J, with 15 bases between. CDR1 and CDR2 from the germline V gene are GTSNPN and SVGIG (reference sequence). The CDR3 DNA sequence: TGTGCCTGGGGGATTCCGGACAAAATATATTTT. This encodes CAWGIPDKIYF.

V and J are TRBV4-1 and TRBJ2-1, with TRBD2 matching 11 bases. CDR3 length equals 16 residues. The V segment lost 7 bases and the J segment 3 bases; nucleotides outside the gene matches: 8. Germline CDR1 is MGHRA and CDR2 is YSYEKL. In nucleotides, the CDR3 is TGCGCCAGCACCAAACTAGCGGGAGTTGTCTACAATGAGCAGTTCTTC. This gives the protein CASTKLAGVVYNEQFF.

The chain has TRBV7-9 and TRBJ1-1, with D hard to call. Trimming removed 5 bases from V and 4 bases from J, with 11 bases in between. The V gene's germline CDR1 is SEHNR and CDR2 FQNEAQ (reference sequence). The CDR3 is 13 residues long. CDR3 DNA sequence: TGTGCCAGCAGCCGAGTATCCGGCACTGAAGCTTTCTTT. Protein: CASSRVSGTEAFF.

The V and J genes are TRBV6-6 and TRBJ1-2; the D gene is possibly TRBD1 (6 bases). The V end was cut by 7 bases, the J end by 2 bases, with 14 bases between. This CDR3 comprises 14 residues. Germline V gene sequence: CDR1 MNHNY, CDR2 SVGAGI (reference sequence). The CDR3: CASMKGDVNYGYTF. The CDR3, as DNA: TGTGCCAGCATGAAGGGGGACGTAAACTATGGCTACACCTTC.

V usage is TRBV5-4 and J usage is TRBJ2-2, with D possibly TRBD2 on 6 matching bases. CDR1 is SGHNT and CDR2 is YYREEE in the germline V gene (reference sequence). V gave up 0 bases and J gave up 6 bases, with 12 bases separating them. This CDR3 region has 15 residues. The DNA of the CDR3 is TGTGCCAGCAGCTTGGGGGCGGGAACGGCCGGGGAGCTGTTTTTT. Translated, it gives CASSLGAGTAGELFF.